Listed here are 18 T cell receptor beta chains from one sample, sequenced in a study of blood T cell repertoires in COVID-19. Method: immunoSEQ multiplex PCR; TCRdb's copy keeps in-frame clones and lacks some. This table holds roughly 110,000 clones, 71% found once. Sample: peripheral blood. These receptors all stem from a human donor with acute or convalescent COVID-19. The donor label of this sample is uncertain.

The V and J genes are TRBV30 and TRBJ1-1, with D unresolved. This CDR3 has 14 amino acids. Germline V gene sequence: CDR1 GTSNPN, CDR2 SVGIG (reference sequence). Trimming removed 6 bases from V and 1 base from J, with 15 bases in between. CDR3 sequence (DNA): TGTGCCTGCGACCCCGGCACAGCGAACACTGAAGCTTTCTTT. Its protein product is CACDPGTANTEAFF.

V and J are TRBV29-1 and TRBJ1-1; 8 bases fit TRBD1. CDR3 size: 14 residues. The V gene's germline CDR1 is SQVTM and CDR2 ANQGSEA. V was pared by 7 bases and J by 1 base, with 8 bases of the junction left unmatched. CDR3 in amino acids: CSGARQGANTEAFF. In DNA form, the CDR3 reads TGCAGCGGAGCTAGGCAGGGGGCGAACACTGAAGCTTTCTTT.

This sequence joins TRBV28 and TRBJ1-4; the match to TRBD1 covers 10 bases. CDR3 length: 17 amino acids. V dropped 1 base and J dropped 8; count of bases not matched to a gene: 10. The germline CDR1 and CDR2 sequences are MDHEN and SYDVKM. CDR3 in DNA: TGTGCCAGCAGTTTATACGGCGGGGACAGGGGAGGGGAAAAACTGTTTTTT. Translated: CASSLYGGDRGGEKLFF.

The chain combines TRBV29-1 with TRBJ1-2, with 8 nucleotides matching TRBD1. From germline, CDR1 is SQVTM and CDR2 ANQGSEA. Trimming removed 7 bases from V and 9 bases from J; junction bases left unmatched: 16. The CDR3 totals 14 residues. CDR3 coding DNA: TGCAGCGCAGGGACAGGCCACGATCCTGGGCGCTACACCTTC. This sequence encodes CSAGTGHDPGRYTF.

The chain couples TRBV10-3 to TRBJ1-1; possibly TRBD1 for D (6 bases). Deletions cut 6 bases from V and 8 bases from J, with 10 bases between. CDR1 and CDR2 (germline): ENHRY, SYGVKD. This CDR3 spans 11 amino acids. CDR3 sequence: CAIRSTGEAFF. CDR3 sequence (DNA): TGTGCCATCAGGTCTACAGGGGAAGCTTTCTTT.

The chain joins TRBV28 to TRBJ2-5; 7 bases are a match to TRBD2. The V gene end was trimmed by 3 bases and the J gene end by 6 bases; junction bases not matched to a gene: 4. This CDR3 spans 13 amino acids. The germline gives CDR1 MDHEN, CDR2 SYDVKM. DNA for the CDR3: TGTGCCAGCAGTTTGGGGGGGTACCAGACCCAGTACTTC. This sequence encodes CASSLGGYQTQYF.

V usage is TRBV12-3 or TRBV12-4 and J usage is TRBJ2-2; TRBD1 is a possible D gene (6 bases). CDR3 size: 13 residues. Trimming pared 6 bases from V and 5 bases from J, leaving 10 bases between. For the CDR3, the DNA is TGTGCCAGCAGCCCACAGGGAACCGGGGAGCTGTTTTTT. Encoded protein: CASSPQGTGELFF.

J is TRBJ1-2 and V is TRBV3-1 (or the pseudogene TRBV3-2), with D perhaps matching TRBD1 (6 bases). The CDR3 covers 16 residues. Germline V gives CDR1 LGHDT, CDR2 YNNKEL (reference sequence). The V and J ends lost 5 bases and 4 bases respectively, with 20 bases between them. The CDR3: CASSRQVRGSGYGYTF. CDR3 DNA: TGTGCCAGCAGCAGACAAGTCAGGGGAAGTGGCTATGGCTACACCTTC.

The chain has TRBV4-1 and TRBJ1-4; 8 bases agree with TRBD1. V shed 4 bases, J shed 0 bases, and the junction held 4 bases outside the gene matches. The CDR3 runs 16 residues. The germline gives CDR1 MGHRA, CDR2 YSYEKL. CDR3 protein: CASSPGQGTTNEKLFF. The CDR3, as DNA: TGCGCCAGCAGCCCCGGACAGGGTACAACTAATGAAAAACTGTTTTTT.

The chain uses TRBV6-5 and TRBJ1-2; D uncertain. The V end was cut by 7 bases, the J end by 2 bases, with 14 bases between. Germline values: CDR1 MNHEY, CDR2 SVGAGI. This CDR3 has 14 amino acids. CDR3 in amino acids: CASTPTNMNYGYTF. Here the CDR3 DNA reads TGTGCCAGCACACCGACAAACATGAACTATGGCTACACCTTC.

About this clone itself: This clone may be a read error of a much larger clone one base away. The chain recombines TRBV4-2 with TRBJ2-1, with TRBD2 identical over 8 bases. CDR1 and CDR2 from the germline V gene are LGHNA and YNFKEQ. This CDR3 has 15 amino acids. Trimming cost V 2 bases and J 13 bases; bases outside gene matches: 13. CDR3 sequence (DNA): TGTGCCAGCAGCCAACAACTAGCGGCGGCTTCCGATCAGTTCTTC. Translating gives CASSQQLAAASDQFF.

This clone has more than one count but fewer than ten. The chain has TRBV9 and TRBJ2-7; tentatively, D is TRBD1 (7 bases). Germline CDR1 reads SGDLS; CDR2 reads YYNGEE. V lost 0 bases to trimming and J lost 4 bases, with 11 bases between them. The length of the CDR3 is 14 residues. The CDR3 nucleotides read TGTGCCAGCAGCGTAGGGGCAGGGGGGTACGAGCAGTACTTC. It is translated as CASSVGAGGYEQYF. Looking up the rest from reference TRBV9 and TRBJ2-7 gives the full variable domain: DSGVTQTPKHLITATGQRVTLRCSPRSGDLSVYWYQQSLDQGLQFLIQYYNGEERAKGNILERFSAQQFPDLHSELNLSSLELGDSALYFCASSVGAGGYEQYFGPGTRLTVT.

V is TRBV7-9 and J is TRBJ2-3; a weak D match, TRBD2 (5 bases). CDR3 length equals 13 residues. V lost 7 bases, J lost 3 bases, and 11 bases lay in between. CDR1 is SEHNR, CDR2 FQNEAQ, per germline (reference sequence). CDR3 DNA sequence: TGTGCCAGCAAATCATCGGGGACAGATACGCAGTATTTT. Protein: CASKSSGTDTQYF.

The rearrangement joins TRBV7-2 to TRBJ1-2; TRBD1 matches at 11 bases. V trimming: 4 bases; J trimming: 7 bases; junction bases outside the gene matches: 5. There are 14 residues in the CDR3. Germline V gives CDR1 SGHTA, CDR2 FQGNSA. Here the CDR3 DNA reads TGTGCCAGCAGCTCCCAGGGGACAGGGGGTGGCTACACCTTC. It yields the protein CASSSQGTGGGYTF.

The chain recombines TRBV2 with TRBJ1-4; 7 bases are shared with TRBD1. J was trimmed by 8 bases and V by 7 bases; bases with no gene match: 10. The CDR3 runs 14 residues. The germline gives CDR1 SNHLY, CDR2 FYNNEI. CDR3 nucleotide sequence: TGTGCCAGCACTTTACAGGGGTTGGGGGAAAAACTGTTTTTT. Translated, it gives CASTLQGLGEKLFF.

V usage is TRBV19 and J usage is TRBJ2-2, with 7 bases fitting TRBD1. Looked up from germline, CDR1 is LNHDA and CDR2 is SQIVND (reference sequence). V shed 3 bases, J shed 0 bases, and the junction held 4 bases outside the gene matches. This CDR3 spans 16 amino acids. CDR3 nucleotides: TGTGCCAGTAGTATTCGACAGGGTGCGAACACCGGGGAGCTGTTTTTT. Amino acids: CASSIRQGANTGELFF.

The CDR3 DNA reads as TGTGCCAGCAGGAGAGACAGAAACTATGGCTACACCTTC. It yields the protein CASRRDRNYGYTF. This chain joins TRBV12-3 or TRBV12-4 and TRBJ1-2, with TRBD1 as a possible D gene (5 bases). Trimming shortened V by 6 bases and J by 2 bases, and 10 bases separated the two germline ends. This CDR3 is 13 amino acids long.

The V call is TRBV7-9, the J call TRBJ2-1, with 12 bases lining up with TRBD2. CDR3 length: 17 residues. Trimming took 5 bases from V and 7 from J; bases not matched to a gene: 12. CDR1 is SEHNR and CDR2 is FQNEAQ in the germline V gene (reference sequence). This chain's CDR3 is CASSPKLRLAGGNEQFF. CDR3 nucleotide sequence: TGTGCCAGCAGCCCAAAGCTTCGTCTAGCGGGGGGGAATGAGCAGTTCTTC.